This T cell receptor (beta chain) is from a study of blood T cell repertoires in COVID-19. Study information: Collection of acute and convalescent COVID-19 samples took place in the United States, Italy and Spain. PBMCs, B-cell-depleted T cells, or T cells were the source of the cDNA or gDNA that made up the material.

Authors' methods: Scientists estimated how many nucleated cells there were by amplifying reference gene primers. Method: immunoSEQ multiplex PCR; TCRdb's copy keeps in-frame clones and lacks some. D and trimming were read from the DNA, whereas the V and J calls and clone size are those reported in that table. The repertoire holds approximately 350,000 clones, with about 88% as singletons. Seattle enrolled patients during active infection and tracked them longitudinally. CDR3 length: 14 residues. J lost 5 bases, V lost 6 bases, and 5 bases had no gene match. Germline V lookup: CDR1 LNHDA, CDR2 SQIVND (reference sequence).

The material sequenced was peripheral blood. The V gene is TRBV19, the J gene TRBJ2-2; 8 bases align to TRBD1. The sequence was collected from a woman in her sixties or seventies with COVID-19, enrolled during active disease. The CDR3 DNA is TGTGCCAGTAGAGGACAGGGAATAACCGGGGAGCTGTTTTTT. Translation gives CASRGQGITGELFF.